The clone carrying this T cell receptor beta chain was picked up one time. The source of the sample is a study of blood T cell repertoires in COVID-19. Study information: Donors in the United States, Italy and Spain gave samples during acute or convalescent COVID-19. The cDNA or gDNA used as material had been derived from T cells, B-cell-depleted T cells, or PBMCs.

Original handling: Amplification from reference gene primers served as the basis for estimated nucleated cell counts. Here immunoSEQ multiplex PCR was the method, and the copy in TCRdb shows in-frame clones only, minus some. V and J calls and clone size come straight from that table; D and trimming were deduced from the DNA. The sample holds a few hundred thousand clones; 70% to 90% are singletons and the top ten take less than 8%. CDR3 length equals 12 residues. Trimming removed 8 bases at V and 10 bases at J, with 15 bases between. Germline loops: CDR1 MNHEY, CDR2 SMNVEV (reference sequence). The sequenced sample consisted of peripheral blood. The chain recombines TRBV27 with TRBJ2-1; D gene uncertain. The TCR comes from a man aged 55-75 years with acute or convalescent COVID-19. CDR3 bases: TGTGCCAGCTTCACCCACCGTGAGGAGCAGTTCTTC. Translating it yields CASFTHREEQFF.